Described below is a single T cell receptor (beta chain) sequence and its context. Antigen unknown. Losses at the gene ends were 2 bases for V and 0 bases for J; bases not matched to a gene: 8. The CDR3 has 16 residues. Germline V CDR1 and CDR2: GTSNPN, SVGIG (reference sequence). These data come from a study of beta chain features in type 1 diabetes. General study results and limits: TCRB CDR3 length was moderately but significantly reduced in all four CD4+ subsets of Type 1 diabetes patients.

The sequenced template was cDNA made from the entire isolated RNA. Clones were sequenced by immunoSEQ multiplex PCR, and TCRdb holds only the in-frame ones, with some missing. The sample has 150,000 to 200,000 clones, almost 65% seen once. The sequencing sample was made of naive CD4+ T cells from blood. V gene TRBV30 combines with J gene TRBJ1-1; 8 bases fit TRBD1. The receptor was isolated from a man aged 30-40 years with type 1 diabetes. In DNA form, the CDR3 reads TGTGCCTGGAGTCACAGGGGGGTCAGGGTGAACACTGAAGCTTTCTTT. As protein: CAWSHRGVRVNTEAFF.